This T cell receptor (beta chain) originates from a study of blood T cell repertoires in COVID-19. Study as a whole: Both acute and convalescent COVID-19 samples were obtained from the United States, Italy and Spain. PBMCs, B-cell-depleted T cells, or T cells were the source of the cDNA or gDNA that made up the material.

Study processing details: Estimated nucleated cell counts came from reference gene primer amplification. Generated by immunoSEQ multiplex PCR, the TCRdb table keeps only in-frame clones and is missing some. That table furnishes V, J and clone size, whereas the DNA furnished D and trimming. The table shows roughly 110,000 clones, with 70% to 90% occurring only once. A note on this clone: At one boundary the junction diverges from the germline segment, which might be a read error. Other DNA sequences in the sample encode the same CDR3.

This CDR3 is built from 13 residues. Germline V gene data show CDR1 as SEHNR and CDR2 as FQNEAQ (reference sequence). The V gene is TRBV7-9, the J gene TRBJ1-1, with no clear D. Sequenced material: peripheral blood. The receptor's source is a man aged 35 to 55 with acute or convalescent COVID-19. CDR3: CASSLALNTEAFF. In DNA, the CDR3 is TGTGCCAGCAGCCTAGCCTTGAACACTGAAGCTTTCTTT.